The 19 T cell receptor beta chains presented below share a single source sample, sequenced in a study of cytomegalovirus exposure and HLA in healthy donors. Primers for the PCR totalled 60 Vbeta and 13 Jbeta. The method was immunoSEQ multiplex PCR; TCRdb's version includes in-frame clones alone and lacks a portion of them. In the table there are fewer than 150,000 clones, more than 70% of which are singletons. The specimen was PBMCs. Receptors were obtained from a woman between 50 and 59 years old in good health and CMV-seronegative.

The chain couples TRBV28 to TRBJ1-2; TRBD1 matches 8 bases. CDR3 length equals 16 residues. Germline trimming cut 3 bases from V and 3 bases from J; bases unmatched to any gene: 9. Germline CDR1 and CDR2: MDHEN and SYDVKM. The CDR3 here is CASSLPGQGQYYGYTF. The DNA of the CDR3 is TGTGCCAGCAGTTTGCCTGGACAGGGCCAGTACTATGGCTACACCTTC.

The chain employs TRBV6-5 and TRBJ2-3, with D uncertain. The V gene lost 2 bases and the J gene lost 1 base, with 4 bases spanning the gap. This CDR3 spans 13 amino acids. CDR1 is MNHEY and CDR2 is SVGAGI in the germline V gene. The CDR3 DNA sequence: TGTGCCAGCAGTTACGCGCGCACAGATACGCAGTATTTT. The encoded protein is CASSYARTDTQYF.

The rearrangement links TRBV9 to TRBJ1-2, with a weak D call TRBD1 (5 bases). V shed 0 bases and J shed 4 bases, with 10 bases lying between them. Germline loops: CDR1 SGDLS, CDR2 YYNGEE. The CDR3 loop spans 14 amino acids. The CDR3 is CASSVGTGSYGYTF. The CDR3 nucleotides read TGTGCCAGCAGCGTAGGAACAGGCTCCTATGGCTACACCTTC.

The V call is TRBV6-1, the J call TRBJ1-5; a weak D match, TRBD1 (5 bases). Germline values: CDR1 MNHNS, CDR2 SASEGT. There are 14 residues in the CDR3. V lost 4 bases, J lost 0 bases, and 7 bases lay in between. The CDR3 protein is CASSGQFSNQPQHF. The CDR3 region has the DNA TGTGCCAGCAGTGGACAGTTTAGCAATCAGCCCCAGCATTTT.

The rearrangement links TRBV6-6 to TRBJ2-2; the D gene is possibly TRBD2 (7 bases). The germline V gene encodes CDR1 MNHNY and CDR2 SVGAGI (reference sequence). Trimming took 10 bases from V and 5 from J, leaving 20 bases between them. CDR3 length: 15 amino acids. CDR3 sequence reads: CANSQGGEVTGELFF. CDR3 sequence (DNA): TGTGCCAACAGCCAAGGGGGGGAGGTGACCGGGGAGCTGTTTTTT.

This chain joins TRBV7-9 and TRBJ2-5; D might be TRBD1 (6 bases). Trimming stripped 5 bases from V and 4 bases from J, with 14 bases between. Germline V gene sequence: CDR1 SEHNR, CDR2 FQNEAQ (reference sequence). The CDR3 consists of 14 residues. This CDR3 reads CASSPRGFTETQYF. The CDR3 DNA follows: TGTGCCAGCAGCCCAAGGGGGTTCACAGAGACCCAGTACTTC. The full variable domain, with the rest looked up from reference TRBV7-9 and TRBJ2-5, is DTGVSQNPRHKITKRGQNVTFRCDPISEHNRLYWYRQTLGQGPEFLTYFQNEAQLEKSRLLSDRFSAERPKGSFSTLEIQRTEQGDSAMYLCASSPRGFTETQYFGPGTRLLVL.

A remark on this clone: This CDR3 is also generated by other DNA sequences in the sample. The chain combines TRBV5-1 with TRBJ1-2, with TRBD1 matching over 8 bases. The V segment lost 0 bases and the J segment 2 bases; nucleotides outside the gene matches: 0. The CDR3 loop spans 14 amino acids. The V gene's germline CDR1 is SGHRS and CDR2 YFSETQ. CDR3 DNA sequence: TGCGCCAGCAGCTTGGGGGACAGGAACTATGGCTACACCTTC. Residues: CASSLGDRNYGYTF.

V usage is TRBV9 and J usage is TRBJ1-2; D is possibly TRBD1 (6 bases). With 0 bases removed from V and 4 bases from J, the gap between germline ends came to 13 bases. There are 15 residues in the CDR3. Germline V gene sequence: CDR1 SGDLS, CDR2 YYNGEE. CDR3 DNA: TGTGCCAGCAGCGTAGGGGGGCGGGGGACCTATGGCTACACCTTC. As protein: CASSVGGRGTYGYTF.

This chain joins TRBV2 and TRBJ2-5; TRBD2 aligns across 7 bases. This CDR3 is built from 15 residues. Trimming cost V 5 bases and J 4 bases; bases outside gene matches: 10. CDR1 is SNHLY and CDR2 is FYNNEI in the germline V gene. The CDR3 nucleotides are TGTGCCAGCAGTAGAGCGGGGCAATACTTAGAGACCCAGTACTTC. Translated: CASSRAGQYLETQYF. The full variable domain, with the rest looked up from reference TRBV2 and TRBJ2-5, is EPEVTQTPSHQVTQMGQEVILRCVPISNHLYFYWYRQILGQKVEFLVSFYNNEISEKSEIFDDQFSVERPDGSNFTLKIRSTKLEDSAMYFCASSRAGQYLETQYFGPGTRLLVL.

J is TRBJ1-1 and V is TRBV7-9; D gene ambiguous. Germline V gene sequence: CDR1 SEHNR, CDR2 FQNEAQ (reference sequence). There are 14 residues in the CDR3. Trimming left V 1 base short and J 1 base short, with 7 bases between. The CDR3 sequence is CASSLEAGNTEAFF. The CDR3 bases are TGTGCCAGCAGCTTAGAGGCAGGGAACACTGAAGCTTTCTTT.

The chain carries TRBV2 and TRBJ2-7; the D gene is possibly TRBD1 (5 bases). CDR3 size: 16 residues. Germline lookup yields CDR1 SNHLY and CDR2 FYNNEI. V lost 2 bases, J lost 0 bases, and 14 bases lay in between. The CDR3 DNA follows: TGTGCCAGCAGTGAAACCGCAGGGTTTAGCTCCTACGAGCAGTACTTC. Translating it yields CASSETAGFSSYEQYF.

This clone was counted once. The gene calls are TRBV18 and TRBJ1-1, with 7 bases matching TRBD1. Germline V CDR1 and CDR2: KGHSH, LQKENI. The CDR3 is 14 residues long. V shed 3 bases and J 3 bases; nucleotides not matched to a gene: 4. CDR3 DNA: TGTGCCAGCTCACCTGACAGGGTGGACACTGAAGCTTTCTTT. Its translation is CASSPDRVDTEAFF.

The chain recombines TRBV28 with TRBJ2-3; weak D call: TRBD2 (6 bases). From germline, CDR1 is MDHEN and CDR2 SYDVKM. The CDR3 contains 14 residues. V lost 5 bases and J 1 base, leaving 10 bases between the germline ends. CDR3 sequence: CASSMGTGTDTQYF. DNA for the CDR3: TGTGCCAGCAGTATGGGGACTGGCACAGATACGCAGTATTTT.

The chain uses TRBV7-2 and TRBJ2-3; 14 bases are shared with TRBD2. Germline V gene sequence: CDR1 SGHTA, CDR2 FQGNSA. V shed 3 bases, J shed 4 bases, and the junction held 3 bases outside the gene matches. The CDR3 consists of 16 residues. CDR3 sequence reads: CASSFGLAGGADTQYF. The CDR3 DNA is TGTGCCAGCAGCTTCGGACTAGCGGGGGGCGCAGATACGCAGTATTTT.

The rearrangement uses TRBV5-1 and TRBJ2-5; 7 nucleotides line up with TRBD1. Per the germline V gene, CDR1 is SGHRS and CDR2 is YFSETQ. V shed 4 bases and J 3 bases; nucleotides not matched to a gene: 3. The CDR3 has 13 amino acids. The CDR3 protein is CASSGTVEETQYF. The CDR3 nucleotides read TGCGCCAGCAGCGGGACAGTTGAAGAGACCCAGTACTTC.

The V call is TRBV2, the J call TRBJ2-7; TRBD2 is a possible D gene (6 bases). The V gene lost 8 bases and the J gene lost 3 bases, with 11 bases spanning the gap. CDR3 length: 12 amino acids. Germline-derived CDR1 and CDR2 are SNHLY and FYNNEI. CDR3 protein: CASGGTRYEQYF. In DNA form, the CDR3 reads TGTGCCAGCGGGGGGACCCGCTACGAGCAGTACTTC.

This chain joins TRBV6-1 and TRBJ1-2, with D tentatively TRBD1 (5 bases). Germline-derived CDR1 and CDR2 are MNHNS and SASEGT. Trimming took 8 bases from V and 3 from J, leaving 7 bases between them. The length of the CDR3 is 11 residues. As DNA, the CDR3 is TGTGCCAGCGGGGCCTACTATGGCTACACCTTC. Translation gives CASGAYYGYTF.

This clone was picked up one time. CDR3 protein: CASSQPFSGNTIYF. CDR3 DNA sequence: TGTGCCAGCAGCCAACCTTTCTCTGGAAACACCATATATTTT. The V call is TRBV14, the J call TRBJ1-3; D ambiguous. This CDR3 is 14 amino acids long. Germline V gene sequence: CDR1 SGHDN, CDR2 FVKESK. V shed 2 bases and J shed 0 bases, with 5 bases lying between them.

This clone was detected many times. V gene TRBV4-3 combines with J gene TRBJ1-1; TRBD1 agrees at 8 bases. CDR1 is LGHNA and CDR2 is YSLEER in the germline V gene. The CDR3 extends over 17 amino acids. V shed 1 base, J shed 1 base, and the junction held 8 bases outside the gene matches. The DNA of the CDR3 is TGCGCCAGCAGCCAAGGGGTGACAGGGGACGGGAACACTGAAGCTTTCTTT. It specifies CASSQGVTGDGNTEAFF.